The sequence of this T cell receptor beta chain was determined in a study of control samples from healthy donors and cancer patients. Generated by immunoSEQ multiplex PCR, the TCRdb table keeps only in-frame clones and is missing some. Altogether 140,000 to 150,000 clones are present, around 90% being singletons, with the ten largest covering about 4.9%. The CDR3 spans 14 residues. The germline V gene has CDR1 SGHAT and CDR2 FQNNGV. V gave up 3 bases and J gave up 3 bases, with 8 bases separating them. The rearrangement joins TRBV11-2 to TRBJ2-2, with D perhaps TRBD2 (6 bases). Sequenced input: blood. The sequence was collected from a man younger than 40 in good health. The CDR3 spells CASSFLAYTGELFF. The CDR3 DNA reads TGTGCCAGCAGCTTTCTAGCGTACACCGGGGAGCTGTTTTTT.